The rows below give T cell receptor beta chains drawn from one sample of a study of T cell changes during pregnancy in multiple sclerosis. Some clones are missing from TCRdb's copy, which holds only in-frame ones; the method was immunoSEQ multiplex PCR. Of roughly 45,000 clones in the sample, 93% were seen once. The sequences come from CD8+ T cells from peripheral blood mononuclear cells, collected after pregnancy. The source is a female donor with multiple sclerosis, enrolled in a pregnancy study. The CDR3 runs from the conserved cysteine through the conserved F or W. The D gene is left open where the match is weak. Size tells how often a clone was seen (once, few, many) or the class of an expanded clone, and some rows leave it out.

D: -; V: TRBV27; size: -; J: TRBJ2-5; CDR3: CASGSGPKGTQYF; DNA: TGTGCCAGCGGCTCAGGGCCAAAGGGGACCCAGTACTTC
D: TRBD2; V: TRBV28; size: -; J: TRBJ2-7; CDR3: CASTRGGSPSYEQYF; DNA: TGTGCCAGCACGCGGGGGGGCAGCCCCTCCTACGAGCAGTACTTC
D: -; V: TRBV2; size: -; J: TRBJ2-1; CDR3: CASSQQRAEYNEQFF; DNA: TGTGCCAGCAGTCAGCAGCGAGCGGAGTACAATGAGCAGTTCTTC
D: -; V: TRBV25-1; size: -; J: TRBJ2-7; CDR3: CASSGHYEQYF; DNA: TGTGCCAGCAGTGGTCACTACGAGCAGTACTTC
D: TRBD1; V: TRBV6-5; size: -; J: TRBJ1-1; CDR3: CASSWTGNLNTEAFF; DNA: TGTGCCAGCAGTTGGACAGGGAACCTTAACACTGAAGCTTTCTTT
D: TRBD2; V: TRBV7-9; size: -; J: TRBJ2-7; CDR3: CASSGSGRDSYEQYF; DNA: TGTGCCAGCAGCGGTAGCGGGAGGGATTCCTACGAGCAGTACTTC
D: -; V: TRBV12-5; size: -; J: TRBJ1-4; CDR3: CASGPPGNEKLFF; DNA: TGTGCTAGTGGTCCTCCAGGCAATGAAAAACTGTTTTTT
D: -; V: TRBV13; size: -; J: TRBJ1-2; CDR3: CASSLGTGGYTF; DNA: TGTGCCAGCAGCCTCGGGACTGGTGGCTACACCTTC
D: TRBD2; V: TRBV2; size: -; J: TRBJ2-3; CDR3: CASSARTRLSTDTQYF; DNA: TGTGCCAGCAGCGCCAGGACTAGGCTATCCACAGATACGCAGTATTTT
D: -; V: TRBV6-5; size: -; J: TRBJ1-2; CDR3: CASSLSHRGNYGYTF; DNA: TGTGCCAGCAGTTTATCTCATAGGGGAAACTATGGCTACACCTTC
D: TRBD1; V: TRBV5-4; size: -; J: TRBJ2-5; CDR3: CASSPGTGIETQYF; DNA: TGTGCCAGCAGTCCCGGGACAGGGATAGAGACCCAGTACTTC
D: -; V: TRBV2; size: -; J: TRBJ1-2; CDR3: CASSERPNGGYGYTF; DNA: TGTGCCAGCAGTGAACGACCCAACGGCGGCTATGGCTACACCTTC
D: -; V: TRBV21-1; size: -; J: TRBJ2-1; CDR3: CASSTVDRLLSSYNEQFF; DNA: TGTGCCAGCAGCACCGTCGACAGGCTACTCAGCTCCTACAATGAGCAGTTCTTC
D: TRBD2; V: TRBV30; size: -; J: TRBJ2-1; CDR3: CARSRFAGGVEQFF; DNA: TGTGCCAGGTCTAGGTTCGCGGGAGGGGTTGAGCAGTTCTTC
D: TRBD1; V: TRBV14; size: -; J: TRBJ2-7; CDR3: CASSSTGTYEQYF; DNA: TGTGCCAGCAGCTCGACAGGGACCTACGAGCAGTACTTC
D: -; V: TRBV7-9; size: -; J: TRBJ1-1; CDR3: CASSSFAPTNTEAFF; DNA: TGTGCCAGCAGCTCTTTTGCCCCTACCAACACTGAAGCTTTCTTT
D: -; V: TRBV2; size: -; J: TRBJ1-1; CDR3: CASSVGGTNTEAFF; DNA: TGTGCCAGCAGTGTAGGAGGGACCAACACTGAAGCTTTCTTT
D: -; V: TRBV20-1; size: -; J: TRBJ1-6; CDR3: CSAQGGSPLHF; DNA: TGCAGTGCACAGGGCGGATCACCCCTCCACTTT
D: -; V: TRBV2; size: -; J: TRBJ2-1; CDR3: CASCCKRGYNEQFF; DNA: TGTGCCAGCTGCTGCAAGCGAGGCTACAATGAGCAGTTCTTC
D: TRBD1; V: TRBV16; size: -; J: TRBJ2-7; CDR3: CASSPSGQGRYEQYF; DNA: TGTGCCAGCAGCCCCTCGGGACAGGGGAGGTACGAGCAGTACTTC
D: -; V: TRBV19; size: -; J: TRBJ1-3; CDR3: CASSIANGNTIYF; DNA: TGTGCCAGTAGTATCGCGAATGGAAACACCATATATTTT
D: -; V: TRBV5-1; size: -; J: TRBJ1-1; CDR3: CASSLGGGRNEAFF; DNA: TGCGCCAGCAGCTTGGGGGGGGGACGGAATGAAGCTTTCTTT
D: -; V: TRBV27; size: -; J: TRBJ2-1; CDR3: CASSPSYNEQFF; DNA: TGTGCCAGCAGTCCTTCTTACAATGAGCAGTTCTTC
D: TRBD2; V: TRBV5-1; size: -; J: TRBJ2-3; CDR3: CASSLGLGGFTDTQYF; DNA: TGCGCCAGCAGCTTGGGCCTCGGGGGGTTCACAGATACGCAGTATTTT
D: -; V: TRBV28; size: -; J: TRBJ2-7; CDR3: CASGTRTDFYEQYF; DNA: TGTGCCAGCGGGACACGGACCGATTTCTACGAGCAGTACTTC
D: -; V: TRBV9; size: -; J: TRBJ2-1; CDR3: CASSVGTSSYNEQFF; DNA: TGTGCCAGCAGCGTGGGGACAAGCTCCTACAATGAGCAGTTCTTC
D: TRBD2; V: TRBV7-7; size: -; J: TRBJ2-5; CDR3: CASSSGTSGSTETQYF; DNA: TGTGCCAGCAGCTCGGGGACTAGCGGGAGTACCGAGACCCAGTACTTC
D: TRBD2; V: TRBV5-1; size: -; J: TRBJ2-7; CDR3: CASSWTSGGNEQYF; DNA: TGCGCCAGCAGTTGGACTAGCGGGGGCAACGAGCAGTACTTC
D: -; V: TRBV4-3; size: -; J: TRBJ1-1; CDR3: CASSPGLGNLNTEAFF; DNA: TGCGCCAGCAGCCCGGGACTCGGGAACCTGAACACTGAAGCTTTCTTT
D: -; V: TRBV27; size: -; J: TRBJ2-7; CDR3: CATGGFHEQYF; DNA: TGTGCCACTGGAGGGTTCCACGAGCAGTACTTC
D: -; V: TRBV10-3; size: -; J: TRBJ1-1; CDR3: CAISPEASPAIEAFF; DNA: TGTGCCATCAGTCCGGAGGCATCTCCGGCGATTGAGGCTTTCTTT
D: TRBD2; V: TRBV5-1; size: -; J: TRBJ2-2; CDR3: CASTPPAGGHTGELFF; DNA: TGCGCCAGCACCCCTCCGGCGGGGGGTCACACCGGGGAGCTGTTTTTT
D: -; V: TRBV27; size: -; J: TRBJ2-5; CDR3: CASSPHGPQETQYF; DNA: TGTGCCAGCAGTCCCCATGGGCCTCAAGAGACCCAGTACTTC
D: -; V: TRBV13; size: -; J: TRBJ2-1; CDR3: CASIHFREGLNEQFF; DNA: TGTGCCAGCATCCACTTCAGGGAAGGGCTTAATGAGCAGTTCTTC
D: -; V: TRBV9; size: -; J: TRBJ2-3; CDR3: CASSPEGGVGLHTQYF; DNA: TGTGCCAGCAGCCCCGAAGGGGGGGTGGGGCTACATACGCAGTATTTT
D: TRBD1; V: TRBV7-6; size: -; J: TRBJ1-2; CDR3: CASSSGDSSNYGYTF; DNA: TGTGCCAGCAGCTCCGGGGACAGTTCTAACTATGGCTACACCTTC
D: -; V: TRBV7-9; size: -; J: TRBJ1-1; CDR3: CASSLVASTEAFF; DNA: TGTGCCAGCAGCTTGGTGGCATCCACTGAAGCTTTCTTT
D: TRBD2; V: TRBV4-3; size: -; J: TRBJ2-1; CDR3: CASSRGVLASGGARNEQFF; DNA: TGCGCCAGCAGCCGAGGGGTTTTGGCTAGCGGGGGGGCACGGAATGAGCAGTTCTTC
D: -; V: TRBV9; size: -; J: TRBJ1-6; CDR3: CASSGLGSPLHF; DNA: TGTGCCAGCAGCGGACTAGGGTCACCCCTCCACTTT
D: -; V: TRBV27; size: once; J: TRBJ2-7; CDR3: CASSPQGGEQYF; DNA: TGTGCCAGCAGTCCCCAGGGTGGGGAGCAGTACTTC
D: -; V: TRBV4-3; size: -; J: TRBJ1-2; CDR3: CASSQDGAGAFDGYTF; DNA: TGCGCCAGCAGCCAAGATGGGGCGGGGGCCTTCGATGGCTACACCTTC
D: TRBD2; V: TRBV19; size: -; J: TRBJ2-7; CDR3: CASSIQGREAGYLRYEQYF; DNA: TGTGCCAGTAGTATTCAGGGACGGGAGGCAGGCTATTTGCGTTACGAGCAGTACTTC
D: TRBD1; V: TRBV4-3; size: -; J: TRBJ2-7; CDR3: CASSQETGGSYEQYF; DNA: TGCGCCAGCAGCCAAGAAACAGGGGGCTCCTACGAGCAGTACTTC
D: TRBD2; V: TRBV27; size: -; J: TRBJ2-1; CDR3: CASSPPPPGLAGDYNEQFF; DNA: TGTGCCAGCAGTCCCCCCCCTCCGGGACTAGCGGGAGACTACAATGAGCAGTTCTTC
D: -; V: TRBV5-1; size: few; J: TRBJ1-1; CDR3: CASSSGDWTEAFF; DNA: TGCGCCAGCAGCTCAGGGGATTGGACTGAAGCTTTCTTT
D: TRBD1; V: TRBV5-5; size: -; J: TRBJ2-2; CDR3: CASSLGWGTGIGELFF; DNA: TGTGCCAGCAGCTTGGGGTGGGGGACAGGGATCGGGGAGCTGTTTTTT
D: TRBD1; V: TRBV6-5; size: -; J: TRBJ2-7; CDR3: CASSYLGQGLYEQYF; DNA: TGTGCCAGCAGTTATCTCGGACAGGGGTTGTACGAGCAGTACTTC
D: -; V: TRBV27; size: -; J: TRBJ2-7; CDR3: CASSTTPNLYEQYF; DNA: TGTGCCAGCAGTACAACACCCAACCTCTACGAGCAGTACTTC
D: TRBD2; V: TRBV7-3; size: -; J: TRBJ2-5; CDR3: CASSLIDSGDQYF; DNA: TGTGCCAGCAGCTTAATTGACAGCGGGGACCAGTACTTC
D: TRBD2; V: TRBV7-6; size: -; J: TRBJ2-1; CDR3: CASSLGTSRYNEQFF; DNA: TGTGCCAGCAGCTTGGGGACTAGCAGATACAATGAGCAGTTCTTC
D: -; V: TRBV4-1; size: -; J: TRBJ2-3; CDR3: CASSPQGRQQYF; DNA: TGCGCCAGCAGCCCTCAGGGTCGGCAGCAGTATTTT
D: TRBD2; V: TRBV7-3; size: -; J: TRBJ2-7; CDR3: CASSFSGGGTYEQYF; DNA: TGTGCCAGCAGCTTTTCCGGCGGGGGGACCTACGAGCAGTACTTC
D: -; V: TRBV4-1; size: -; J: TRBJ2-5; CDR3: CASSPLEGTQETQYF; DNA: TGCGCCAGCAGCCCCCTAGAAGGTACCCAAGAGACCCAGTACTTC
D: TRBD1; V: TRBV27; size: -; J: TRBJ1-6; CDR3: CASSLVGTGGNSPLHF; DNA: TGTGCCAGCAGTTTAGTAGGGACAGGGGGTAATTCACCCCTCCACTTT
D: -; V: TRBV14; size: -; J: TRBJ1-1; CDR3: CASSLSGEAFF; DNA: TGTGCCAGCAGCCTTTCGGGGGAAGCTTTCTTT
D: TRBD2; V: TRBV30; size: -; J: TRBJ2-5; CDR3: CAGFWTSEKDETQYF; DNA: TGTGCCGGATTTTGGACTAGCGAGAAGGACGAGACCCAGTACTTC
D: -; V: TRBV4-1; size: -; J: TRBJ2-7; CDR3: CASSHAGAYEQYF; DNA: TGCGCCAGCAGCCATGCAGGGGCCTACGAGCAGTACTTC
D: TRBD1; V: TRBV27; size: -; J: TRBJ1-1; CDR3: CASSSGQGARTEAFF; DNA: TGTGCCAGCAGTTCTGGACAGGGGGCGAGGACTGAAGCTTTCTTT
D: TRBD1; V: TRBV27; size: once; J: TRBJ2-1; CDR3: CASSFGTGVYNEQFF; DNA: TGTGCCAGCAGTTTCGGGACAGGGGTTTACAATGAGCAGTTCTTC
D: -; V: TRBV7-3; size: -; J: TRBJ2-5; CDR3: CASSFQGGKETQYF; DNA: TGTGCCAGCAGCTTTCAGGGGGGAAAAGAGACCCAGTACTTC